This TCR beta chain was sequenced during a study of T cells after yellow fever vaccination. Study results and limitations: The study re-detected most primary-vaccination clones after the booster (96% CD4, roughly 91% CD8).

In TCRdb, the 5' RACE reads were re-called with MiXCR into one record per CDR3 protein. The sample includes roughly 63,000 distinct CDR3 sequences, approximately 8% of them seen just once. This clonotype was seen many times. Its cognate antigen is unknown. This receptor was obtained from a man aged 30 to 39 who received the YFV17D yellow fever vaccine. Sequences were derived from CD8+ T cells sorted from PBMCs, sampled 15 days after the yellow fever booster vaccination.

The CDR3 here is CASSIQGTEAFF. The CDR3 bases are TGTGCCAGCAGTATCCAAGGCACTGAAGCTTTCTTT. The chain recombines TRBV12-3 or TRBV12-4 with TRBJ1-1; D is unresolved. Trimming shortened V by 5 bases and J by 4 bases, and 8 bases separated the two germline ends. The CDR3 is 12 residues long.